This TCR beta chain originates from a study of blood T cell repertoires in COVID-19. TCRdb's table, derived via immunoSEQ multiplex PCR, lists solely in-frame clones and lacks some. The table shows some 180,000 clones, with more than 80% occurring only once. CDR3 length: 14 amino acids. Germline CDR1 is SGHTA and CDR2 is FQGNSA. V was shortened by 2 bases and J by 7 bases, with 9 bases between the two germline ends. This clone was detected only once. The sequencing input was peripheral blood. The chain links TRBV7-2 to TRBJ1-6; the D gene is possibly TRBD1 (5 bases). This clonotype was sampled from an older woman with acute or convalescent COVID-19. The chain's CDR3 is CASSLQGWNSPLHF. In DNA form, the CDR3 reads TGTGCCAGCAGCTTACAGGGTTGGAATTCACCCCTCCACTTT.